The 8 T cell receptor beta chains below come from one sample, sequenced in a study of blood T cell repertoires in COVID-19. The method was immunoSEQ multiplex PCR; TCRdb's version includes in-frame clones alone and lacks a portion of them. The sample holds 450,000 to 500,000 clones, around 87% seen once. Sequencing was performed on PBMCs or T cells enriched from blood (not recorded which). The receptors were sampled from a woman between 18 and 29 years old who had recovered from COVID-19.

CDR3 amino acids: CASRRGQGAVHDTEAFF. The CDR3 nucleotides are TGTGCCAGTCGCCGGGGTCAGGGGGCTGTACATGACACTGAAGCTTTCTTT. The chain carries TRBV9 and TRBJ1-1, with 8 bases that match TRBD1. Germline CDR1 SGDLS, CDR2 YYNGEE. Losses at the gene ends were 8 bases for V and 3 bases for J; bases not matched to a gene: 18. The CDR3 length is 17 residues.

V gene TRBV5-6 combines with J gene TRBJ2-7; D is possibly TRBD2 (6 bases). CDR1 and CDR2 from the germline V gene are SGHDT and YYEEEE. The CDR3 sequence is 13 residues long. The ends were cut back, 3 bases at V and 2 bases at J, with 9 bases in the middle. The CDR3, as DNA: TGTGCCAGCAGCTCGGGACTCCCCTACGAGCAGTACTTC. Its translation: CASSSGLPYEQYF.

The chain has TRBV20-1 and TRBJ2-5; D is perhaps TRBD2 (5 bases). CDR1 and CDR2 from the germline V gene are DFQATT and SNEGSKA (reference sequence). This CDR3 has 11 residues. The CDR3: CSPRREETQYF. For the CDR3, the DNA is TGCAGCCCCAGGCGGGAAGAGACCCAGTACTTC.

The genes are TRBV2 and TRBJ1-2, with 7 bases lining up with TRBD1. The length of the CDR3 is 13 residues. Germline CDR1 and CDR2: SNHLY and FYNNEI. V lost 11 bases and J lost 6; bases outside the gene matches: 12. The CDR3 DNA follows: TGTGCCGGGTGGCACAGGGGAGTAGATGGCTACACCTTC. It codes for CAGWHRGVDGYTF.

This clone came up once. The chain is built from TRBV19 and TRBJ2-1, with D hard to call. Per the germline V gene, CDR1 is LNHDA and CDR2 is SQIVND (reference sequence). The CDR3 spans 17 residues. Trimming pared 3 bases from V and 0 bases from J, leaving 15 bases between. The CDR3 nucleotides are TGTGCCAGTAGTATCGGTTCGCGGCACCCCTCCTACAATGAGCAGTTCTTC. The encoded protein is CASSIGSRHPSYNEQFF.

The chain links TRBV24-1 to TRBJ2-2; no definite D call. Germline V gives CDR1 KGHDR, CDR2 SFDVKD. The ends were cut back, 3 bases at V and 1 base at J, with 11 bases in the middle. This CDR3 spans 16 amino acids. The CDR3 DNA is TGTGCCACCAGTGATCCCCGATCCGGGAACACCGGGGAGCTGTTTTTT. Residues: CATSDPRSGNTGELFF.

The V call is TRBV7-6, the J call TRBJ2-7; D may be TRBD1 (5 bases). Per germline, CDR1 SGHVS and CDR2 FNYEAQ. The CDR3 has 13 residues. V was shortened by 9 bases and J by 5 bases, with 17 bases between the two germline ends. CDR3 loop: CASIGHRRNEQYF. CDR3 in DNA: TGTGCCAGTATCGGACACAGGCGAAACGAGCAGTACTTC. The full variable domain, in which reference TRBV7-6 and TRBJ2-7 provide the parts outside the CDR3, is GAGVSQSPRYKVTKRGQDVALRCDPISGHVSLYWYRQALGQGPEFLTYFNYEAQQDKSGLPNDRFSAERPEGSISTLTIQRTEQRDSAMYRCASIGHRRNEQYFGPGTRLTVT.

V gene TRBV7-2 combines with J gene TRBJ2-7; a possible D gene is TRBD2 (5 bases). V was pared by 5 bases and J by 5 bases, with 13 bases between. Germline V lookup: CDR1 SGHTA, CDR2 FQGNSA. This CDR3 has 13 amino acids. CDR3 sequence reads: CASSTGRVNEQYF. In nucleotides, the CDR3 is TGTGCCAGCAGCACCGGGCGGGTAAACGAGCAGTACTTC.